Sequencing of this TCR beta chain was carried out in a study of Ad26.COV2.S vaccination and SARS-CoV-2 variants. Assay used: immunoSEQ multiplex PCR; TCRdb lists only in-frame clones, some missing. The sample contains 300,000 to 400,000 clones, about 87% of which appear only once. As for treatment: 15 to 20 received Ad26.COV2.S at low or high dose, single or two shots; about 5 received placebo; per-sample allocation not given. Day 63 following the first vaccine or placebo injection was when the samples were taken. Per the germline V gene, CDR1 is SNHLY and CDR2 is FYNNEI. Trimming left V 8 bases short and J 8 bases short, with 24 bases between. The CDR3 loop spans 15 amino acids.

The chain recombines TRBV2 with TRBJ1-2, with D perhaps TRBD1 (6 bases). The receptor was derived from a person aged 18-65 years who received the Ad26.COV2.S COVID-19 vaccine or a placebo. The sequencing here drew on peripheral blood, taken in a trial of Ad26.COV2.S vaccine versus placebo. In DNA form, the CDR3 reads TGTGCCAGCCGGACCGGGACATCCGGTAGTAGGGGCTACACCTTC. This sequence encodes CASRTGTSGSRGYTF.